This is a list of T cell receptor beta chains from one sample in a study of early T cells in non-severe SARS-CoV-2 infection. TCRdb fed the 5' RACE reads into MiXCR, producing one record per CDR3 protein. The sample lists about 70,000 distinct CDR3 sequences, 14% occurring once. This specimen consisted of whole blood, obtained at baseline. These receptor sequences come from an adult who was a healthcare worker with PCR-confirmed SARS-CoV-2 infection or an uninfected control (not recorded which). Both conserved end residues are part of each CDR3. Each record gives: J gene, D gene, V gene, clone size, CDR3 protein, CDR3 DNA. D genes are given only for firm matches. Rows may omit the clone size; those that give it use once, few, many or a size class.

TRBJ1-2,.,TRBV28,.,CASSSLNTGFNYGYTF,TGTGCCAGCAGCTCTCTAAATACGGGATTTAACTATGGCTACACCTTC
TRBJ2-3,.,TRBV20-1,many,CSARRRTHHSPDTQYF,TGCAGTGCTAGACGCCGGACTCATCATAGTCCAGATACGCAGTATTTT
TRBJ2-5,.,TRBV5-1,.,CASSLGQANQETQYF,TGCGCCAGCAGCTTGGGACAGGCCAATCAAGAGACCCAGTACTTC
TRBJ2-7,.,TRBV28,.,CASSSREGVAEQYF,TGTGCCAGCAGTTCCCGAGAGGGGGTTGCCGAGCAGTACTTC
TRBJ2-1,TRBD2,TRBV10-1,few,CASSGGLAGMVEQFF,TGCGCCAGCAGTGGGGGACTAGCGGGGATGGTGGAGCAGTTCTTC
TRBJ1-3,TRBD1,TRBV28,many,CASNRDSSGNTIYF,TGTGCCAGCAATAGGGACAGCTCTGGAAACACCATATATTTT
TRBJ2-3,.,TRBV4-1,few,CASSPKRRVSTDTQYF,TGCGCCAGCAGCCCGAAGAGACGGGTTAGCACAGATACGCAGTATTTT
TRBJ2-7,TRBD1,TRBV11-2,.,CASSWGQGAYEQYF,TGTGCCAGCAGCTGGGGGCAGGGGGCCTACGAGCAGTACTTC
TRBJ2-7,.,TRBV20-1,.,CSAPGPAEREQYF,TGCAGTGCCCCTGGACCGGCGGAAAGAGAGCAGTACTTC
TRBJ2-7,.,TRBV6-6,.,CASKRQDSYSYEQYF,TGTGCCAGCAAGAGGCAAGACAGCTATTCCTACGAGCAGTACTTC
TRBJ2-7,TRBD1,TRBV28,.,CASEDRASSYEQYF,TGTGCCAGCGAGGACAGGGCAAGCTCCTACGAGCAGTACTTC
TRBJ1-3,.,TRBV14,few,CASSQDWQSPTIYF,TGTGCCAGCAGCCAAGACTGGCAGTCGCCCACCATATATTTT
TRBJ2-2,TRBD2,TRBV27,few,CAAGGGNTGELFF,TGTGCCGCCGGCGGGGGGAACACCGGGGAGCTGTTTTTT
TRBJ1-5,.,TRBV20-1,many,CSARDSRVVAGQPQHF,TGCAGTGCTAGAGATAGCAGGGTAGTTGCAGGACAGCCCCAGCATTTT
TRBJ2-7,.,TRBV6-5,.,CASSNRARGSYEQYF,TGTGCCAGCAGTAATAGGGCGCGGGGATCCTACGAGCAGTACTTC
TRBJ2-3,TRBD2,TRBV20-1,many,CSARLGLAGSTDTQYF,TGCAGTGCTAGATTAGGACTAGCGGGTAGCACAGATACGCAGTATTTT
TRBJ2-7,.,TRBV2,few,CASSELFEQYF,TGTGCCAGCAGTGAATTGTTCGAGCAGTACTTC
TRBJ1-4,.,TRBV20-1,many,CSALMNNPGELFF,TGCAGTGCCCTTATGAACAACCCCGGGGAACTGTTTTTT
TRBJ2-7,TRBD2,TRBV20-1,few,CRPGLAGNLEQYF,TGCAGACCGGGACTAGCGGGGAACCTCGAGCAGTACTTC
TRBJ1-5,TRBD1,TRBV6-1,.,CASTLRTGGSGQPQHF,TGTGCCAGCACCCTAAGGACAGGGGGCTCGGGTCAGCCCCAGCATTTT
TRBJ2-5,TRBD2,TRBV18,many,CASSPGQGAGGFQETQYF,TGTGCCAGCTCACCAGGTCAAGGAGCGGGAGGGTTTCAAGAGACCCAGTACTTC
TRBJ1-1,.,TRBV5-1,.,CASSLGDKYTEAFF,TGCGCCAGCAGCTTGGGGGACAAATACACTGAAGCTTTCTTT
TRBJ2-6,TRBD2,TRBV20-1,.,CSGLAGASGANVLTF,TGCAGTGGCCTAGCGGGAGCTTCTGGGGCCAACGTCCTGACTTTC
TRBJ1-1,.,TRBV11-2,few,CASSFRIRNTEAFF,TGTGCCAGCAGCTTCCGGATTCGGAACACTGAAGCTTTCTTT
TRBJ2-7,.,TRBV28,few,CASSFGFLTYEQYF,TGTGCCAGCAGTTTTGGCTTTTTAACCTACGAGCAGTACTTC
TRBJ1-2,TRBD1,TRBV27,.,CASSTTGTAGFAGYTF,TGTGCCAGCAGCACGACCGGGACAGCTGGTTTTGCTGGCTACACCTTC
TRBJ1-4,.,TRBV7-3,.,CASSLRLTEEKLFF,TGTGCCAGCAGCTTAAGGCTCACCGAGGAAAAACTGTTTTTT
TRBJ2-7,TRBD2,TRBV28,.,CASSFLAGVTYEQYF,TGTGCCAGCAGTTTCCTAGCGGGTGTGACCTACGAGCAGTACTTC
TRBJ2-7,.,TRBV6-6,few,CASMNPPEEQYF,TGTGCCAGCATGAATCCTCCCGAAGAGCAGTACTTC
TRBJ2-1,.,TRBV27,many,CASSPSPSSSYNEQFF,TGTGCCAGCAGTCCTTCCCCTAGCTCCTCCTACAATGAGCAGTTCTTC
TRBJ2-4,.,TRBV29-1,many,CSVLDSAKNIQYF,TGCAGCGTTTTGGACAGTGCCAAAAACATTCAGTACTTC
TRBJ2-7,TRBD2,TRBV28,.,CASTRGSRYEQYF,TGTGCCAGCACGCGCGGGAGTCGCTACGAGCAGTACTTC
TRBJ2-7,.,TRBV6-6,.,CASSYPPGTTYEQYF,TGTGCCAGCAGTTACCCGCCCGGGACGACCTACGAGCAGTACTTC
TRBJ2-7,.,TRBV27,.,CASSLSGQGIYEQYF,TGTGCCAGCAGTTTATCTGGGCAGGGTATTTACGAGCAGTACTTC
TRBJ2-7,TRBD2,TRBV12-3/TRBV12-4,many,CASRSGSSYEQYF,TGTGCCAGCAGGAGCGGGAGCTCCTACGAGCAGTACTTC
TRBJ2-3,.,TRBV30,few,CAWSTSRGTDTQYF,TGTGCCTGGAGTACTAGTCGGGGCACAGATACGCAGTATTTT
TRBJ2-1,.,TRBV30,few,CAWSVGSYNEQFF,TGTGCCTGGAGCGTGGGCTCCTACAATGAGCAGTTCTTC
TRBJ2-1,TRBD2,TRBV20-1,many,CSARVRLAGGNEQFF,TGCAGTGCTAGAGTTAGGCTAGCGGGAGGTAATGAGCAGTTCTTC
TRBJ2-2,.,TRBV20-1,few,CSASGGAITGELFF,TGCAGTGCTAGCGGTGGGGCCATAACCGGGGAGCTGTTTTTT
TRBJ2-7,TRBD2,TRBV12-3/TRBV12-4,.,CASSFGLTSGGEQYF,TGTGCCAGCAGTTTCGGCCTGACTAGCGGTGGCGAGCAGTACTTC
TRBJ2-6,.,TRBV28,many,CASSRGSGANVLTF,TGTGCCAGCTCACGGGGCTCTGGGGCCAACGTCCTGACTTTC
TRBJ2-5,TRBD1,TRBV12-3/TRBV12-4,medium-sized,CASSGQVEETQYF,TGTGCCAGCAGTGGACAGGTAGAAGAGACCCAGTACTTC
TRBJ1-2,.,TRBV20-1,many,CSAKGSGAYGYTF,TGCAGTGCTAAGGGTTCGGGAGCCTATGGCTACACCTTC
TRBJ1-6,.,TRBV7-9,few,CASSLEGPRTSPLHF,TGTGCCAGCAGCTTAGAGGGCCCACGGACTTCACCCCTCCACTTT
TRBJ2-1,.,TRBV6-2/TRBV6-3,few,CASSPIGRSSYNEQFF,TGTGCCAGCAGTCCGATCGGGAGAAGCTCCTACAATGAGCAGTTCTTC
TRBJ2-7,.,TRBV12-3/TRBV12-4,.,CASQDRTSYEQYF,TGTGCCAGCCAAGACAGGACCTCCTACGAGCAGTACTTC
TRBJ2-5,TRBD1,TRBV6-5,few,CASSFAPGQAQETQYF,TGTGCCAGCAGTTTCGCCCCGGGACAGGCCCAAGAGACCCAGTACTTC
TRBJ1-1,.,TRBV11-2,.,CASSFTGLWGAFF,TGTGCCAGCAGCTTCACAGGGTTATGGGGAGCTTTCTTT
TRBJ1-1,TRBD1,TRBV7-8,many,CASSLGQGGWGAFF,TGTGCCAGCAGCTTGGGACAGGGAGGTTGGGGAGCTTTCTTT
TRBJ2-4,TRBD2,TRBV20-1,.,CSARVASGNIQYF,TGCAGTGCTAGAGTCGCTAGCGGGAACATTCAGTACTTC